This T cell receptor (beta chain) came from a study of CD8+ T cells in alopecia areata. General observations from the study: Throughout tofacitinib, many expanded lesional clones continued to persist in scalp and blood.

Sequencing templates came from extracted RNA that was reverse transcribed into cDNA. Using immunoSEQ multiplex PCR, the repertoire was profiled, and TCRdb retains in-frame clones only, with some absent. The sample holds roughly 190,000 clones, 60% seen once. Points on this clone: No antigen is known for it.

CDR1 SGHRS and CDR2 YFSETQ come from the germline V gene. The CDR3 contains 15 residues. V shed 4 bases and J shed 4 bases, with 17 bases lying between them. Treatment reported: oral pan-JAK inhibitor, 5-10 mg twice daily. The receptor was isolated from a human donor with alopecia areata. Sequenced material: CD4+ T cells sorted from blood, taken at week 24, from a patient treated with tofacitinib. The chain employs TRBV5-1 and TRBJ2-5, with D tentatively TRBD1 (7 bases). The DNA for the CDR3 is TGCGCCAGCAGCCCCGGAGGGGGCGGAGGAGAGACCCAGTACTTC. Encoded protein: CASSPGGGGGETQYF.